This is a list of T cell receptor beta chains from one sample in a study of beta chain features in type 1 diabetes. Generated by immunoSEQ multiplex PCR, the TCRdb table keeps only in-frame clones and is missing some. The sample yields roughly 100,000 clones, roughly 28% seen once. Sequenced: central memory CD4+ T cells from blood. These receptors were obtained from a woman under 30 with type 1 diabetes. Each CDR3 is given with its conserved first and last residue. A D gene is named only where the DNA matches it firmly. A row's size may be missing; if present it is once, few, many or a size class.

V	D	size	J	CDR3	DNA
TRBV18	-	-	TRBJ2-1	CASSQPGRSNEQFF	TGTGCCAGCTCACAACCAGGGAGATCCAATGAGCAGTTCTTC
TRBV18	TRBD1	-	TRBJ2-7	CASSPLPGQGTEQYF	TGTGCCAGCTCACCACTTCCGGGACAGGGCACCGAGCAGTACTTC
TRBV28	TRBD1	-	TRBJ2-3	CASTPTGASRADTQYF	TGTGCCAGCACCCCGACAGGGGCATCAAGGGCAGATACGCAGTATTTT
TRBV4-3	-	-	TRBJ2-2	CASSPEGGRGTGELFF	TGCGCCAGCAGCCCCGAAGGGGGGAGGGGCACCGGGGAGCTGTTTTTT
TRBV7-9	TRBD1	few	TRBJ2-1	CASSDTGGGFYNEQFF	TGTGCCAGCAGCGATACAGGGGGAGGATTCTACAATGAGCAGTTCTTC
TRBV15	TRBD2	-	TRBJ2-5	CATSRASGEGETQYF	TGTGCCACCAGCAGGGCTAGCGGGGAGGGGGAGACCCAGTACTTC
TRBV4-2	-	-	TRBJ2-3	CASSQGSGDTRYF	TGTGCCAGCAGCCAAGGATCCGGAGATACGCGGTATTTT
TRBV7-9	TRBD1	-	TRBJ2-5	CASSFRQGGETQYF	TGTGCCAGCAGCTTTAGACAGGGTGGAGAGACCCAGTACTTC
TRBV19	TRBD1	-	TRBJ1-2	CASSIRDRPYGYTF	TGTGCCAGTAGTATTCGGGACAGGCCGTATGGCTACACCTTC
TRBV29-1	TRBD2	-	TRBJ2-1	CSAREGLTYNEQFF	TGCAGCGCCCGGGAGGGGCTCACCTACAATGAGCAGTTCTTC
TRBV14	TRBD2	once	TRBJ2-3	CASSPGLAFSTDTQYF	TGTGCCAGCAGCCCTGGACTAGCCTTTAGCACAGATACGCAGTATTTT
TRBV19	TRBD1	-	TRBJ1-1	CASSIRGTAMNTEAFF	TGTGCCAGTAGTATAAGGGGGACAGCCATGAACACTGAAGCTTTCTTT
TRBV6-6	TRBD2	few	TRBJ2-1	CASGGAGERNEQFF	TGTGCCAGCGGCGGAGCGGGAGAGAGAAATGAGCAGTTCTTC
TRBV7-2	TRBD2	-	TRBJ2-4	CASSPGTSGRANIQYF	TGTGCCAGCAGCCCCGGGACTAGCGGGAGGGCGAACATTCAGTACTTC
TRBV7-6	-	once	TRBJ2-3	CASSSQPTSTDTQYF	TGTGCCAGCAGCTCCCAGCCGACTAGCACAGATACGCAGTATTTT
TRBV14	TRBD2	-	TRBJ2-3	CASSQLWTRPHTQYF	TGTGCCAGCAGCCAACTTTGGACTAGACCTCATACGCAGTATTTT
TRBV30	-	few	TRBJ1-4	CAWSDSGTTNEKLFF	TGTGCCTGGAGTGACAGCGGAACAACTAATGAAAAACTGTTTTTT
TRBV7-9	TRBD2	few	TRBJ2-3	CASSPGLAGAFPDTQYF	TGTGCCAGCAGCCCAGGACTAGCGGGAGCTTTCCCAGATACGCAGTATTTT
TRBV7-2	-	-	TRBJ2-5	CASTEVYQETQYF	TGTGCCAGCACCGAGGTGTACCAAGAGACCCAGTACTTC
TRBV5-1	TRBD1	many	TRBJ2-3	CASSGSGTGDSTQYF	TGCGCCAGCAGCGGCTCCGGGACAGGGGATTCGACGCAGTATTTT
TRBV6-6	-	-	TRBJ1-1	CASSSLNGDTEAFF	TGTGCCAGCAGTTCCCTAAACGGGGACACTGAAGCTTTCTTT
TRBV7-9	TRBD1	-	TRBJ1-5	CASSDLDREHQPQHF	TGTGCCAGCAGCGACCTGGACAGGGAACATCAGCCCCAGCATTTT
TRBV28	-	-	TRBJ1-1	CASSLNTAVNTEAFF	TGTGCCAGCAGTTTGAACACAGCAGTGAACACTGAAGCTTTCTTT
TRBV5-1	TRBD2	few	TRBJ2-5	CASSLLTSGSEGTQYF	TGCGCCAGCAGCTTGTTGACTAGCGGATCGGAAGGGACCCAGTACTTC
TRBV9	TRBD2	-	TRBJ2-3	CASGLAGEHTDTQYF	TGTGCCAGCGGACTAGCGGGAGAGCACACAGATACGCAGTATTTT
TRBV27	-	few	TRBJ2-1	CASSPRSHSSSYNEQFF	TGTGCCAGCAGTCCCCGGAGTCACTCGAGCTCCTACAATGAGCAGTTCTTC
TRBV7-9	TRBD2	few	TRBJ2-3	CASSPGLAWQDTQYF	TGTGCCAGCAGCCCCGGACTAGCGTGGCAAGATACGCAGTATTTT
TRBV7-2	TRBD1	-	TRBJ2-7	CASSLGTGDYYEQYF	TGTGCCAGCAGCTTAGGTACAGGGGATTACTACGAGCAGTACTTC
TRBV28	-	-	TRBJ2-5	CASSLNPRETQYF	TGTGCCAGCAGTTTAAACCCTCGGGAGACCCAGTACTTC
TRBV12-5	-	-	TRBJ2-5	CASGLGNGPGETQYF	TGTGCTAGTGGTTTGGGAAACGGTCCCGGGGAGACCCAGTACTTC
TRBV10-3	-	few	TRBJ1-2	CAISRTDSYGYTF	TGTGCCATCAGTAGGACAGACTCCTATGGCTACACCTTC
TRBV28	-	-	TRBJ1-2	CATRGGYGYTF	TGTGCCACCCGCGGGGGGTATGGCTACACCTTC
TRBV30	TRBD1	-	TRBJ1-2	CAWSVQGAGGYTF	TGTGCCTGGAGTGTACAGGGGGCCGGTGGCTACACCTTC
TRBV6-5	-	few	TRBJ2-1	CASSSQDRSYNEQFF	TGTGCCAGCAGTTCCCAGGACAGATCCTACAATGAGCAGTTCTTC
TRBV11-2	TRBD1	-	TRBJ1-1	CASSSGQGRNTEAFF	TGTGCCAGCAGCTCGGGACAGGGGAGAAACACTGAAGCTTTCTTT
TRBV5-6	-	few	TRBJ2-1	CASSLETGRNEQFF	TGTGCCAGCAGCTTAGAGACAGGGAGGAATGAGCAGTTCTTC
TRBV2	TRBD1	few	TRBJ1-5	CASSGTGSQPQHF	TGTGCCAGCAGTGGGACAGGGAGTCAGCCCCAGCATTTT
TRBV5-1	TRBD2	-	TRBJ2-1	CASSVPSGYNEQFF	TGCGCCAGCAGCGTGCCTAGCGGCTACAATGAGCAGTTCTTC